The 4 T cell receptor beta chains given below trace back to one sample, sequenced in a study of T cell responses to AZD1222 COVID-19 vaccine. Repertoires were generated with immunoSEQ multiplex PCR, while TCRdb's copy carries only in-frame clones and drops some. This table has approximately 75,000 clones, around 86% appearing once. The sample consisted of peripheral blood, taken 28 days after the second AZD1222 dose. Receptors originate from an adult who received the AZD1222 COVID-19 vaccine.

This chain uses TRBV6-5 with TRBJ1-1, with D unresolved. The CDR3 runs to 14 residues. Germline V gives CDR1 MNHEY, CDR2 SVGAGI. With 7 bases removed from V and 1 base from J, the gap between germline ends came to 13 bases. CDR3 amino acids: CASTGSVPNTEAFF. Written as DNA, the CDR3 is TGTGCCAGCACAGGAAGCGTACCGAACACTGAAGCTTTCTTT.

The V and J genes are TRBV11-1 and TRBJ2-1; the match to TRBD2 covers 15 bases. V was clipped by 3 bases and J by 12 bases; unmatched bases: 3. The CDR3 runs 14 residues. Per germline, CDR1 SGHAT and CDR2 FQDESV (reference sequence). This CDR3 reads CASSLAGLAGGQFF. The CDR3 bases are TGTGCCAGCAGCTTGGCGGGACTAGCGGGGGGGCAGTTCTTC.

For the CDR3, the DNA is TGTGCCAGCAGTGATCGGGGGAACACTGAAGCTTTCTTT. It specifies CASSDRGNTEAFF. This rearrangement joins TRBV2 to TRBJ1-1; D is unclear. Trimming removed 3 bases from V and 1 base from J, with 6 bases in between. The CDR3 spans 13 residues. CDR1 is SNHLY, CDR2 FYNNEI, per germline. The full variable domain, in which reference TRBV2 and TRBJ1-1 provide the parts outside the CDR3, is EPEVTQTPSHQVTQMGQEVILRCVPISNHLYFYWYRQILGQKVEFLVSFYNNEISEKSEIFDDQFSVERPDGSNFTLKIRSTKLEDSAMYFCASSDRGNTEAFFGQGTRLTVV.

This chain uses TRBV19 with TRBJ1-5; D is uncertain. V lost 4 bases to trimming and J lost 4 bases, with 8 bases between them. Germline V CDR1 and CDR2: LNHDA, SQIVND (reference sequence). The CDR3 has 13 residues. The CDR3 DNA reads as TGTGCCAGTAGTAGCCAGACTAATCAGCCCCAGCATTTT. Translating gives CASSSQTNQPQHF.